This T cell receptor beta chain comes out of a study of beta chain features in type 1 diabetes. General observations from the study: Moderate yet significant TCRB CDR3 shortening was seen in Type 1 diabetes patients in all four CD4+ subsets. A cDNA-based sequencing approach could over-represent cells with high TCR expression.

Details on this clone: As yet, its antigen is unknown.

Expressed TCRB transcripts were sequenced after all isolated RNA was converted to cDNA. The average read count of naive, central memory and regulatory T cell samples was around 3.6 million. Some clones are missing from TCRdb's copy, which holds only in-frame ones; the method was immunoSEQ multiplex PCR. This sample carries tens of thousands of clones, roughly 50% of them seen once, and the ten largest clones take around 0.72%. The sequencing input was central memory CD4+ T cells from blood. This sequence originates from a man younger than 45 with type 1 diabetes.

The CDR3 reads CASQRQGASYEQYF. Here the CDR3 DNA reads TGTGCCAGCCAAAGACAGGGGGCATCCTACGAGCAGTACTTC. This sequence joins TRBV27 and TRBJ2-7, with 10 bases matching TRBD1. The CDR3 is 14 amino acids. Germline trimming cut 8 bases from V and 1 base from J; bases unmatched to any gene: 5. The germline CDR1 and CDR2 sequences are MNHEY and SMNVEV (reference sequence).